This record looks at one T cell receptor (beta chain) sequence and its context. Its specificity is unknown. The sample belongs to a study of cytomegalovirus exposure and HLA in healthy donors. On the study more broadly: An earlier analysis found roughly 100 million unique TCR beta sequences from 200 million or so T cells.

The CDR3 length is 15 residues. CDR1 is SGHTA and CDR2 is FQGNSA in the germline V gene. Losses at the gene ends were 1 base for V and 7 bases for J; bases not matched to a gene: 6. Study-wide points: Most CMV-associated TCR beta chains were later found to appear HLA-restricted.

At sampling all donors were nominally healthy, likely with unrecorded immune exposures. The PCR made use of 60 Vbeta and 13 Jbeta primers. TCRdb's table, derived via immunoSEQ multiplex PCR, lists solely in-frame clones and lacks some. This sample's clone table lists 130,000 to 150,000 clones. V and J are TRBV7-2 and TRBJ2-1; 8 positions agree with TRBD2. The sequenced material came from PBMCs. This TCR derives from a male donor in good health and CMV-seronegative. The chain's CDR3 is CASSLVGGGVNEQFF. The CDR3, as DNA: TGTGCCAGCAGCTTAGTCGGGGGGGGCGTAAATGAGCAGTTCTTC.